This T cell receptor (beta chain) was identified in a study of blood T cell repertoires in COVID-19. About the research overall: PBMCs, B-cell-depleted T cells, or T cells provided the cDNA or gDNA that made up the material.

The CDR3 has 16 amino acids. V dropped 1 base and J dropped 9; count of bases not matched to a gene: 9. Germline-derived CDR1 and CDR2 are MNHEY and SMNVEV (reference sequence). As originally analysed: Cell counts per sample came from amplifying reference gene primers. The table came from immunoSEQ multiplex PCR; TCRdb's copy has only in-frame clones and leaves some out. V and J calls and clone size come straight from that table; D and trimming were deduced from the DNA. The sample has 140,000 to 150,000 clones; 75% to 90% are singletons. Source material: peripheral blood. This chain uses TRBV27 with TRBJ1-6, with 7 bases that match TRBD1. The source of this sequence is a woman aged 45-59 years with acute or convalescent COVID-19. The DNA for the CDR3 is TGTGCCAGCAGTTTATATAGTAGGGGGCTTGGTTCACCCCTCCACTTT. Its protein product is CASSLYSRGLGSPLHF.